This entry lists 5 T cell receptor beta chains sequenced from one sample in a study of blood T cell repertoires in COVID-19. Method: immunoSEQ multiplex PCR; TCRdb's copy keeps in-frame clones and lacks some. The sample shows about 480,000 clones, about 85% of them seen only once. Sequencing was performed on PBMCs or T cells enriched from blood (not recorded which). The receptors were gathered from a woman between 18 and 30 years old with acute COVID-19.

V usage is TRBV27 and J usage is TRBJ1-1; tentative D call: TRBD1 (6 bases). The CDR3 has 14 amino acids. The germline gives CDR1 MNHEY, CDR2 SMNVEV (reference sequence). Trimming left V 2 bases short and J 1 base short, with 8 bases between. As DNA, the CDR3 is TGTGCCAGCAGTTTAGTGGGACAGAACACTGAAGCTTTCTTT. Amino acids: CASSLVGQNTEAFF.

The rearrangement links TRBV7-2 to TRBJ2-7, with TRBD2 identical over 10 bases. CDR3 size: 15 residues. V gave up 5 bases and J gave up 2 bases; unmatched junction bases: 6. Per germline, CDR1 SGHTA and CDR2 FQGNSA. The CDR3 loop is CASSPGLAATYEQYF. CDR3 DNA: TGTGCCAGCAGCCCAGGACTAGCGGCAACCTACGAGCAGTACTTC.

The rearrangement joins TRBV7-2 to TRBJ2-1; D is possibly TRBD1 (6 bases). Trimming shortened V by 3 bases and J by 8 bases, and 8 bases separated the two germline ends. CDR3 length: 12 residues. The germline V gene encodes CDR1 SGHTA and CDR2 FQGNSA. The CDR3 coding sequence is TGTGCCAGCAGCTTGGACAGATATGAGCAGTTCTTC. Its translation is CASSLDRYEQFF.

The V and J genes are TRBV10-2 and TRBJ1-5; 7 bases align to TRBD1. The germline gives CDR1 WSHSY, CDR2 SAAADI. The CDR3 contains 16 residues. With 3 bases clipped from V and 4 bases from J, the junction kept 9 bases outside the gene matches. Here the CDR3 DNA reads TGCGCCAGCAGTGACACCCAGGGGGTATGGAATCAGCCCCAGCATTTT. It specifies CASSDTQGVWNQPQHF.

As to this clone: This sample also contains other DNA sequences that code for the same CDR3. V and J are TRBV4-3 and TRBJ2-3; D is unclear. There are 13 residues in the CDR3. V dropped 0 bases and J dropped 2 bases, with 3 bases sitting between them. The V gene's germline CDR1 is LGHNA and CDR2 YSLEER. The CDR3 DNA is TGCGCCAGCAGCCAAGAGGCCACAGATACGCAGTATTTT. The encoded protein is CASSQEATDTQYF.